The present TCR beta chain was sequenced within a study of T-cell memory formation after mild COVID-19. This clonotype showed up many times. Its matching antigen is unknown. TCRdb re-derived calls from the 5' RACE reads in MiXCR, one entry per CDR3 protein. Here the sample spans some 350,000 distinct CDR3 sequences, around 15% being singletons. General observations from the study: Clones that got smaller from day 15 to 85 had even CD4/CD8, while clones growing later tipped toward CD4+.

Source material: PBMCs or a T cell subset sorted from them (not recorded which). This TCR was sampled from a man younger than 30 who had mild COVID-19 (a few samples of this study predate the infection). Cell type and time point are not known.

The CDR3 sequence is CASSWGGGSTDTQYF. In DNA form, the CDR3 reads TGCGCCAGCAGCTGGGGCGGGGGGAGCACAGATACGCAGTATTTT. V gene TRBV5-1 combines with J gene TRBJ2-3; 8 bases line up with TRBD2. Germline V gives CDR1 SGHRS, CDR2 YFSETQ. Losses at the gene ends were 3 bases for V and 0 bases for J; bases not matched to a gene: 3. The CDR3 totals 15 residues. The full variable domain, in which reference TRBV5-1 and TRBJ2-3 provide the parts outside the CDR3, is KAGVTQTPRYLIKTRGQQVTLSCSPISGHRSVSWYQQTPGQGLQFLFEYFSETQRNKGNFPGRFSGRQFSNSRSEMNVSTLELGDSALYLCASSWGGGSTDTQYFGPGTRLTVL.